This entry is about one T cell receptor beta chain. Its antigen is currently unknown. Method: immunoSEQ multiplex PCR; TCRdb's copy keeps in-frame clones and lacks some. The sample includes about 73,000 clones, around 90% seen only once; the top ten take approximately 0.55%. This sample was included in a study of OX40 agonist ivuxolimab in advanced cancers. The CDR3 loop spans 16 amino acids. Trimming removed 4 bases at V and 0 bases at J, with 14 bases between. Germline CDR1 SGDLS, CDR2 YYNGEE. Overall study findings and caveats: Antigen specificity remained undetermined for the expanded peripheral T cells. More expanded clones were found, on average, in CD8+ than in CD4+ T cells.

The receptor was derived from an adult with an advanced solid tumor such as melanoma, head and neck, liver or kidney cancer. This rearrangement joins TRBV9 to TRBJ1-3; maybe TRBD1 (5 bases). The input for sequencing was CD4+ or CD8+ T cells sorted from blood, taken in a trial of the OX40 agonist ivuxolimab. The DNA of the CDR3 is TGTGCCAGCAGCTCTCGGGACCTAAACTCTGGAAACACCATATATTTT. Its translation is CASSSRDLNSGNTIYF.